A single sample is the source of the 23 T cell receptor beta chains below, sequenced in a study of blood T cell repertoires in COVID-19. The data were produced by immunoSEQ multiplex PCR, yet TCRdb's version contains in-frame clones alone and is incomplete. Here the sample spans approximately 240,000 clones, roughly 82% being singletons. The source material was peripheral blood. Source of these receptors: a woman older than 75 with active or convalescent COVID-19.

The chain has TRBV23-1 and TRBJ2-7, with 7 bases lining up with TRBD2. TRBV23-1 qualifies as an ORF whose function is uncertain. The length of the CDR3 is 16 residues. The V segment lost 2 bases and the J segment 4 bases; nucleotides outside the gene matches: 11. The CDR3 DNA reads TGCGCCAGCAGTCAAAGGCCCGGGACGGGGGGATACGAGCAGTACTTC. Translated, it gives CASSQRPGTGGYEQYF.

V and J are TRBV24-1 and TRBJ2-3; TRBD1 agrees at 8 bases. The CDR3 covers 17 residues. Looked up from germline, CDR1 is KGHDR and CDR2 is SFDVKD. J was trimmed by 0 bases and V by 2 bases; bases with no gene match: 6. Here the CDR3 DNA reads TGTGCCACCAGTGATTCACAGGGGGGTAGGAGCACAGATACGCAGTATTTT. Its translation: CATSDSQGGRSTDTQYF.

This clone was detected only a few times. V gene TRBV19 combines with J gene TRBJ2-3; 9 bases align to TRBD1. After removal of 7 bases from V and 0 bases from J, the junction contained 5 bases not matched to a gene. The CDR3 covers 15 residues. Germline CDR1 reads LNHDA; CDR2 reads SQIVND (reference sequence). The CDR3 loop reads CASNPQGASTDTQYF. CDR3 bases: TGTGCCAGTAATCCACAGGGGGCCAGCACAGATACGCAGTATTTT.

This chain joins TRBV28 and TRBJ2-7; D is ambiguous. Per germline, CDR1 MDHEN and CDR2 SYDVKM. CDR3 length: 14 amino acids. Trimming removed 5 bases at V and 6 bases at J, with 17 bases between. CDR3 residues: CASSTPTAYGEQYF. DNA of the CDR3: TGTGCCAGCAGTACTCCCACAGCTTATGGCGAGCAGTACTTC.

CDR3 amino acids: CASSQDYTEAFF. The CDR3 DNA reads as TGTGCCAGCAGCCAGGACTACACTGAAGCTTTCTTT. This chain links TRBV7-2 with TRBJ1-1; D is unclear. V was trimmed by 5 bases and J by 3 bases, leaving 7 bases between them. This CDR3 has 12 residues. Germline V lookup: CDR1 SGHTA, CDR2 FQGNSA.

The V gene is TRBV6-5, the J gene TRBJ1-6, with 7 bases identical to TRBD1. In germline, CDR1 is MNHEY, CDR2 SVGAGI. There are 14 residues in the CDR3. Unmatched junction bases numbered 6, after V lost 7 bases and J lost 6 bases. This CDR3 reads CASISDRVNSPLHF. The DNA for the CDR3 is TGTGCCAGCATATCAGACAGGGTTAATTCACCCCTCCACTTT.

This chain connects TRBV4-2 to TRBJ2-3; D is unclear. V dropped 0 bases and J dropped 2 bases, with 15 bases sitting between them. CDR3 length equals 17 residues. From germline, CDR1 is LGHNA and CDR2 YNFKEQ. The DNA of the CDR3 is TGTGCCAGCAGCCAAGATTGGGCAGGAACACACACAGATACGCAGTATTTT. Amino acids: CASSQDWAGTHTDTQYF.

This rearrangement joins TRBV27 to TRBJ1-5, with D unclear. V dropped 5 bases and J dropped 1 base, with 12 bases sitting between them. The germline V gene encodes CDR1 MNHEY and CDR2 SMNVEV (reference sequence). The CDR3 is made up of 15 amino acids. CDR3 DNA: TGTGCCAGCAGTCCTATTGCGGGGAGCAATCAGCCCCAGCATTTT. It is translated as CASSPIAGSNQPQHF.

CDR3 coding DNA: TGTGCCAGCAGTGAAATGAGTGCGGGGCTCTATGAAAAACTGTTTTTT. The encoded protein is CASSEMSAGLYEKLFF. The V call is TRBV6-1, the J call TRBJ1-4; TRBD1 might be the D (5 bases). The CDR3 spans 16 residues. The V end lost 2 bases, the J end lost 6 bases, and 16 bases lay between the germline ends. CDR1 and CDR2 from the germline V gene are MNHNS and SASEGT.

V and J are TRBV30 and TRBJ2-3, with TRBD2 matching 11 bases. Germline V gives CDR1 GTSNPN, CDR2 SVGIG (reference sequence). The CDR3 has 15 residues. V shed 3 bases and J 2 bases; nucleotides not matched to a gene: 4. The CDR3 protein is CAWSETSGVTDTQYF. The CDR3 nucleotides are TGTGCCTGGAGCGAGACTAGCGGGGTCACAGATACGCAGTATTTT.

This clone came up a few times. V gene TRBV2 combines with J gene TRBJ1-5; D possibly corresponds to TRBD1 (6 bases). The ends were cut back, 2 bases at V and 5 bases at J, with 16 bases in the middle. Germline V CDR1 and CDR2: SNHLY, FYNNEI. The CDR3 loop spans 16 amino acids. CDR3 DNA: TGTGCCAGCAGTGAAATAAAGTGGACAGAGGATCAGCCCCAGCATTTT. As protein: CASSEIKWTEDQPQHF.

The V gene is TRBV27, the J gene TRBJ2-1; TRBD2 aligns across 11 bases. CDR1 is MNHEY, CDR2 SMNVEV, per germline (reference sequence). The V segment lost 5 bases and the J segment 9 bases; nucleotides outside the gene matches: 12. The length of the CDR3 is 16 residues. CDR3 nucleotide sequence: TGTGCCAGCAGTCGACTAGCGGGAAGGGCTGTCGGTGAGCAGTTCTTC. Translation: CASSRLAGRAVGEQFF.

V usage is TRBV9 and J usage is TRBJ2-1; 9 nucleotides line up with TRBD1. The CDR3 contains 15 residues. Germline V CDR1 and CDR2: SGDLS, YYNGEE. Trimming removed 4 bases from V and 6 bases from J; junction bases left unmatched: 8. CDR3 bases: TGTGCCAGCAGCACCCGACAGGGGGACGGCAATGAGCAGTTCTTC. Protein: CASSTRQGDGNEQFF.

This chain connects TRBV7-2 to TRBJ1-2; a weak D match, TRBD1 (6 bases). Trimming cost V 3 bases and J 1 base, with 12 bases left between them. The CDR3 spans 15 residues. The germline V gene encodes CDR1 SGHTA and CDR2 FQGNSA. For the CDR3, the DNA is TGTGCCAGCAGCTTCCAGACAGGACTTAACTATGGCTACACCTTC. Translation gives CASSFQTGLNYGYTF.

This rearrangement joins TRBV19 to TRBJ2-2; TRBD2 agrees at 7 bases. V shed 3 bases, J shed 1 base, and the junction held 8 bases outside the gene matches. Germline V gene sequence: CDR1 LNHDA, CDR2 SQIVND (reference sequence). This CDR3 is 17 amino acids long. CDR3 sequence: CASSMGRGSRNTGELFF. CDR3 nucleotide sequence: TGTGCCAGTAGTATGGGGAGGGGTAGTAGGAACACCGGGGAGCTGTTTTTT. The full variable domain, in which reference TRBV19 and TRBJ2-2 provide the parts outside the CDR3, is DGGITQSPKYLFRKEGQNVTLSCEQNLNHDAMYWYRQDPGQGLRLIYYSQIVNDFQKGDIAEGYSVSREKKESFPLTVTSAQKNPTAFYLCASSMGRGSRNTGELFFGEGSRLTVL.

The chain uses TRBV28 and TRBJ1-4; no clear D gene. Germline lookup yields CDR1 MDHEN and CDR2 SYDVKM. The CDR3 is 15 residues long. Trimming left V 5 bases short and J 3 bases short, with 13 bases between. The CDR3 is CASSIGRAANEKLFF. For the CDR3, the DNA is TGTGCCAGCAGTATAGGTCGAGCGGCTAATGAAAAACTGTTTTTT.

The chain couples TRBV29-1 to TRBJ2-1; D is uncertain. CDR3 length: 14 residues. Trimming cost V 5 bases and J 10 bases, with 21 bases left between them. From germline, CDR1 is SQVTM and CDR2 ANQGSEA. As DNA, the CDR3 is TGCAGCGTTCGCCCAACAATTCTTGGAGACGAGCAGTTCTTC. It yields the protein CSVRPTILGDEQFF.

The CDR3 DNA sequence: TGTGCCAGCAGTTTTGCCGGTCAGGGGAAAAAAAACTATGGCTACACCTTC. Protein product: CASSFAGQGKKNYGYTF. This chain uses TRBV27 with TRBJ1-2; a weak D match, TRBD1 (6 bases). Germline V CDR1 and CDR2: MNHEY, SMNVEV (reference sequence). There are 17 residues in the CDR3. The V end was cut by 3 bases, the J end by 2 bases, with 19 bases between.

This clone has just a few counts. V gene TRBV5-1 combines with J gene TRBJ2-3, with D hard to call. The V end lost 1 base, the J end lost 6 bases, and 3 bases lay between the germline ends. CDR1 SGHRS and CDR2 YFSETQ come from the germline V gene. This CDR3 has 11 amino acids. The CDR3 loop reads CASSLSDTQYF. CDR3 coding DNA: TGCGCCAGCAGCTTGAGCGATACGCAGTATTTT.

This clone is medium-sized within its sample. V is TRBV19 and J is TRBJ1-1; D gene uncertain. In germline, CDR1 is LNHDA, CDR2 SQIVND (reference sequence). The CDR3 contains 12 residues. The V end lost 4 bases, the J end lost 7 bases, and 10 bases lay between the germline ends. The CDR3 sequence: CASSSGQIEAFF. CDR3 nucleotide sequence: TGTGCCAGTAGTAGCGGGCAGATTGAAGCTTTCTTT.

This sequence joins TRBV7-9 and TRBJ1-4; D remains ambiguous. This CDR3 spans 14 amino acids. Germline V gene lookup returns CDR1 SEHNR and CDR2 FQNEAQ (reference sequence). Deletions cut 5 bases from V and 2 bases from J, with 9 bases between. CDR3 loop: CASSLSLTNEKLFF. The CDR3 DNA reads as TGTGCCAGCAGCCTAAGCTTGACTAATGAAAAACTGTTTTTT.

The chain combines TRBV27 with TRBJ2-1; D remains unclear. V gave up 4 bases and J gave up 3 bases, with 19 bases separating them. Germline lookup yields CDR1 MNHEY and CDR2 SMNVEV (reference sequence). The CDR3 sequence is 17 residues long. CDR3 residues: CASSSHLATVNYNEQFF. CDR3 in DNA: TGTGCCAGCAGTTCGCACCTGGCGACTGTCAACTACAATGAGCAGTTCTTC.

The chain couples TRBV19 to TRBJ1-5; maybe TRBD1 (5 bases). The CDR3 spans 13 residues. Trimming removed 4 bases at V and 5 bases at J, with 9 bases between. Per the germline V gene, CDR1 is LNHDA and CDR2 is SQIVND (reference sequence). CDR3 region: CASSSWGDQPQHF. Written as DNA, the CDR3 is TGTGCCAGTAGTAGCTGGGGCGATCAGCCCCAGCATTTT.